This record concerns one T cell receptor (beta chain) sequence. Enrollment of patients from Seattle took place during active infection, with longitudinal follow-up. The sample originates from a study of blood T cell repertoires in COVID-19. About the research overall: The samples span acute and convalescent COVID-19 from the United States, Italy and Spain. PBMCs, B-cell-depleted T cells, or T cells provided the cDNA or gDNA that made up the material.

Authors' processing steps: Reference gene primers were amplified, and this amplification served to estimate nucleated cell counts. Assay used: immunoSEQ multiplex PCR; TCRdb lists only in-frame clones, some missing. The DNA gave D and trimming, while V, J and clone size come from that table. The data show about 260,000 clones, approximately 86% seen once. The sample taken for sequencing was peripheral blood. The source is a woman between 55 and 75 years old with COVID-19, enrolled during active disease.

For the CDR3, the DNA is TGTGCCAGTAGAAGTAGAGGAGGCAGCTCTGGGGCCAACGTCCTGACTTTC. This encodes CASRSRGGSSGANVLTF. This chain links TRBV19 with TRBJ2-6; TRBD2 might be the D (5 bases). CDR1 LNHDA and CDR2 SQIVND come from the germline V gene (reference sequence). The CDR3 has 17 amino acids. Trimming took off 6 bases at V and 0 bases at J, with 15 bases between the two ends.